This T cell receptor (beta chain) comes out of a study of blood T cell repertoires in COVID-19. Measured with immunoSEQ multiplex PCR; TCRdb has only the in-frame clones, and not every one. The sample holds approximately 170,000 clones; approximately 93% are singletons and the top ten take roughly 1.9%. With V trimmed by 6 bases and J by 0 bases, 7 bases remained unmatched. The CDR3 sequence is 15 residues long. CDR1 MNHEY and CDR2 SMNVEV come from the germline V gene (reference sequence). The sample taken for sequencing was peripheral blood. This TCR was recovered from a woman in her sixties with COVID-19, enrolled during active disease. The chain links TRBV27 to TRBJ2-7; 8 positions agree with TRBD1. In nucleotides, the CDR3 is TGTGCCAGCAGCCCTACAGGGGGGAGCTCCTACGAGCAGTACTTC. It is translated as CASSPTGGSSYEQYF.